Shown below are 32 T cell receptor beta chains from a single sample sequenced in a study of human T cells and chemical hapten exposure. Time point noted: patch test 2, 6 weeks after DPC sensitization. Treatment here: therapeutic diphenylcyclopropenone sensitization with weekly scalp DPC. Using its own MiXCR run on the RACE reads, TCRdb lists one record per CDR3 protein. The table shows approximately 68,000 distinct CDR3 sequences, with roughly 8.5% occurring only once. The sequenced sample was whole blood, obtained in connection with sensitization to the hapten diphenylcyclopropenone (DPC). These receptors were obtained from a woman between 50 and 59 years old with alopecia areata. Some clones in this sample may be carry-over from other donors' samples.

The chain is built from TRBV14 and TRBJ1-1; no definite D call. This CDR3 spans 13 amino acids. Between the trimmed V and J ends, which lost 1 base and 1 base, there was a span of 4 bases. Germline-derived CDR1 and CDR2 are SGHDN and FVKESK. The CDR3 sequence: CASSQVANTEAFF. The DNA of the CDR3 is TGTGCCAGCAGCCAAGTAGCGAACACTGAAGCTTTCTTT.

This clonotype came up a few times. The V and J genes are TRBV6-6 and TRBJ2-3; TRBD1 might be the D (5 bases). The CDR3 has 16 residues. CDR1 is MNHNY, CDR2 SVGAGI, per germline (reference sequence). With 0 bases removed from V and 6 bases from J, the gap between germline ends came to 16 bases. This CDR3 reads CASSYSAQELSDTQYF. The CDR3, as DNA: TGTGCCAGCAGTTACTCAGCACAGGAACTTTCTGATACGCAGTATTTT.

The chain recombines TRBV19 with TRBJ2-1; no clear D gene. Germline lookup yields CDR1 LNHDA and CDR2 SQIVND (reference sequence). The CDR3 totals 14 residues. V lost 5 bases and J lost 9, with 17 bases in between. CDR3 DNA: TGTGCCAGTAGTCCCCGGACCCGCCTGGGTGAGCAGTTCTTC. Encoded protein: CASSPRTRLGEQFF.

This clonotype was counted between two and nine times. The chain recombines TRBV7-3 with TRBJ2-2, with TRBD2 matching 11 bases. The CDR3 extends over 18 amino acids. The junction had 7 bases not matched to a gene; V was cut back by 0 bases and J by 4 bases. Germline lookup yields CDR1 SGHTA and CDR2 FQGTGA. CDR3 nucleotide sequence: TGTGCCAGCAGCTTAACGGCGAGGACTAGCGGGCGCACCGGGGAGCTGTTTTTT. Amino acid sequence: CASSLTARTSGRTGELFF.

This clonotype was observed at least ten times. V is TRBV29-1 and J is TRBJ1-5, with TRBD1 identical over 7 bases. V was pared by 5 bases and J by 3 bases, with 7 bases of the junction left unmatched. The CDR3 has 14 residues. CDR1 and CDR2 (germline): SQVTM, ANQGSEA. Written as DNA, the CDR3 is TGCAGCGTTAGGGACAGTCGAGCCAATCAGCCCCAGCATTTT. As protein: CSVRDSRANQPQHF.

This clonotype was recorded many times. The V call is TRBV6-2 or TRBV6-3, the J call TRBJ1-2, with a possible D match to TRBD1 (5 bases). From germline, CDR1 is MNHEY and CDR2 SVGEGT. CDR3 length: 17 residues. The germline V and J ends were trimmed by 6 bases and 0 bases, with 20 bases remaining between them. The CDR3 bases are TGTGCCAGCAGGTCAGGAAGTACGGCAGGGACTAACTATGGCTACACCTTC. Amino acids: CASRSGSTAGTNYGYTF.

This clonotype was seen a few times. The chain employs TRBV4-3 and TRBJ2-3; TRBD2 matches 7 bases. The CDR3 is 15 residues long. The V and J ends lost 4 bases and 7 bases, in that order; junction bases with no gene match: 11. CDR1 and CDR2 from the germline V gene are LGHNA and YSLEER. CDR3 coding DNA: TGCGCCAGCAGCCCCGCAGGGAGGGCCGATAATACGCAGTATTTT. It encodes CASSPAGRADNTQYF.

The chain uses TRBV20-1 and TRBJ1-5, with D possibly TRBD1 on 5 matching bases. Trimming stripped 4 bases from V and 4 bases from J, with 14 bases between. The germline CDR1 and CDR2 sequences are DFQATT and SNEGSKA (reference sequence). The CDR3 consists of 14 residues. The CDR3 sequence is CSAILGEINQPQHF. The CDR3 region has the DNA TGCAGTGCTATCCTAGGGGAGATTAATCAGCCCCAGCATTTT.

This clonotype was found a few times. The chain is built from TRBV28 and TRBJ1-3; tentatively, D is TRBD1 (6 bases). Trimming stripped 7 bases from V and 3 bases from J, with 13 bases between. In germline, CDR1 is MDHEN, CDR2 SYDVKM. The CDR3 spans 14 residues. CDR3 amino acids: CASTLGTHGNTIYF. In DNA form, the CDR3 reads TGTGCCAGCACCCTAGGGACACATGGAAACACCATATATTTT.

The chain uses TRBV10-3 and TRBJ2-3, with 8 bases aligning to TRBD2. The junction had 10 bases not matched to a gene; V was cut back by 7 bases and J by 4 bases. CDR3 length equals 15 residues. The V gene's germline CDR1 is ENHRY and CDR2 SYGVKD. CDR3 region: CAITGAGGPPDTQYF. The CDR3, as DNA: TGTGCCATCACAGGCGCGGGGGGACCTCCAGATACGCAGTATTTT.

This clonotype was detected ten times or more. The chain links TRBV5-1 to TRBJ1-4; D not certain. Trimming cost V 4 bases and J 0 bases, with 10 bases left between them. The germline gives CDR1 SGHRS, CDR2 YFSETQ. The CDR3 consists of 15 residues. CDR3 loop: CASSRGSATNEKLFF. The CDR3 nucleotides read TGCGCCAGCAGCCGAGGCTCTGCAACTAATGAAAAACTGTTTTTT.

V and J are TRBV29-1 and TRBJ1-1; tentatively, D is TRBD1 (6 bases). V was shortened by 0 bases and J by 6 bases, with 14 bases between the two germline ends. Germline loops: CDR1 SQVTM, CDR2 ANQGSEA. CDR3 length: 14 amino acids. CDR3 in DNA: TGCAGCGTTGAAGAAAGAGACAGGATCTCTGAAGCTTTCTTT. Residues: CSVEERDRISEAFF.

This clonotype was detected a few times. This chain joins TRBV2 and TRBJ2-7, with 8 bases that match TRBD2. J lost 2 bases, V lost 6 bases, and 3 bases had no gene match. There are 13 residues in the CDR3. Germline loops: CDR1 SNHLY, CDR2 FYNNEI. The CDR3 DNA sequence: TGTGCCAGCAGCGGGGGGGCGACCTACGAGCAGTACTTC. It codes for CASSGGATYEQYF.

V gene TRBV6-2 or TRBV6-3 combines with J gene TRBJ2-1, with 8 positions matching TRBD2. This CDR3 comprises 16 residues. The V segment lost 4 bases and the J segment 9 bases; nucleotides outside the gene matches: 14. Germline loops: CDR1 MNHEY, CDR2 SVGEGT. The CDR3 DNA follows: TGTGCCAGCAGTTCCCCTTGGACTAAGAGCGGGGGTGAGCAGTTCTTC. It codes for CASSSPWTKSGGEQFF.

This clonotype occurred many times. The gene calls are TRBV9 and TRBJ1-1, with D uncertain. Per the germline V gene, CDR1 is SGDLS and CDR2 is YYNGEE. CDR3 length: 11 amino acids. Trimming removed 5 bases from V and 5 bases from J, with 7 bases in between. The CDR3 nucleotides read TGTGCCAGCAGTGCGGGTACTGAAGCTTTCTTT. Protein: CASSAGTEAFF.

This clonotype was seen many times. This chain joins TRBV10-2 and TRBJ2-3; 10 positions agree with TRBD2. The CDR3 spans 16 residues. J gave up 0 bases and V 8 bases, and 8 bases lay outside the gene matches. The germline V gene encodes CDR1 WSHSY and CDR2 SAAADI. The CDR3 DNA follows: TGCGCCAGCGTTAGCGGGGGGACTGCTAGCACAGATACGCAGTATTTT. It codes for CASVSGGTASTDTQYF.

V gene TRBV25-1 combines with J gene TRBJ2-1; the D gene could be TRBD1 or TRBD2 (5 bases each). Germline CDR1 MGHDK, CDR2 SYGVNS. Trimming took off 6 bases at V and 0 bases at J, with 12 bases between the two ends. The CDR3 is 15 residues long. This CDR3 is CASSPGTSSYNEQFF. The CDR3 DNA follows: TGTGCCAGCAGCCCCGGGACGAGCTCCTACAATGAGCAGTTCTTC.

This clonotype was recorded at least ten times. The gene calls are TRBV10-2 and TRBJ2-1, with a weak D call TRBD1 (6 bases). CDR1 is WSHSY, CDR2 SAAADI, per germline. This CDR3 is 14 amino acids long. Trimming removed 8 bases from V and 7 bases from J, with 18 bases in between. CDR3 coding DNA: TGCGCCAGCTCCAGGGGCGGTCCCCAGAATGAGCAGTTCTTC. This codes for CASSRGGPQNEQFF.

The J gene is TRBJ1-1, the V gene TRBV20-1, with D hard to call. Germline values: CDR1 DFQATT, CDR2 SNEGSKA (reference sequence). The V gene lost 6 bases and the J gene lost 2 bases, with 16 bases spanning the gap. The CDR3 runs to 14 residues. DNA for the CDR3: TGCAGTGCCCACAGCTCAACTGATAACACTGAAGCTTTCTTT. Translating gives CSAHSSTDNTEAFF.

In its sample, this clonotype was seen a few times. The chain joins TRBV20-1 to TRBJ1-5; 7 positions agree with TRBD1. Germline CDR1 and CDR2: DFQATT and SNEGSKA (reference sequence). Trimming cost V 3 bases and J 1 base; bases outside gene matches: 3. The CDR3 sequence is 14 residues long. The CDR3 bases are TGCAGTGCTAGTTCGACAGGGAGCAATCAGCCCCAGCATTTT. It specifies CSASSTGSNQPQHF.

The genes are TRBV7-2 and TRBJ2-1, with D perhaps TRBD2 (6 bases). Germline CDR1 reads SGHTA; CDR2 reads FQGNSA. V was trimmed by 5 bases and J by 5 bases, leaving 10 bases between them. CDR3 length: 13 residues. DNA for the CDR3: TGTGCCAGCAGCACACGCGGGAACAATGAGCAGTTCTTC. Translation: CASSTRGNNEQFF.

The chain recombines TRBV5-4 with TRBJ1-2; a weak D match, TRBD1 (5 bases). The CDR3 extends over 15 amino acids. Germline CDR1 is SGHNT and CDR2 is YYREEE (reference sequence). Between the trimmed V and J ends, which lost 3 bases and 0 bases, there was a span of 12 bases. CDR3 bases: TGTGCCAGCAGCTACCCAGGGACTTCTAACTATGGCTACACCTTC. It specifies CASSYPGTSNYGYTF.

The chain recombines TRBV5-1 with TRBJ2-7; the D gene is possibly TRBD2 (6 bases). The V gene's germline CDR1 is SGHRS and CDR2 YFSETQ. The CDR3 loop spans 14 amino acids. V gave up 4 bases and J gave up 3 bases, with 14 bases separating them. In DNA, the CDR3 is TGCGCCAGCAGCCCTGGGACGGGGGACTACGAGCAGTACTTC. Its protein product is CASSPGTGDYEQYF.

The rearrangement joins TRBV7-2 to TRBJ2-7, with D unresolved. The V gene lost 4 bases and the J gene lost 4 bases, with 11 bases spanning the gap. CDR3 length: 13 amino acids. CDR1 SGHTA and CDR2 FQGNSA come from the germline V gene. The CDR3 here is CASSSTPLYEQYF. CDR3 sequence (DNA): TGTGCCAGCAGCTCCACCCCTCTTTACGAGCAGTACTTC.

This clonotype was seen ten or more times. The rearrangement uses TRBV7-2 and TRBJ1-6; D might be TRBD1 (5 bases). The V and J ends lost 0 bases and 7 bases respectively, with 13 bases between them. Germline V gene sequence: CDR1 SGHTA, CDR2 FQGNSA. This CDR3 has 16 amino acids. The CDR3 protein is CASSLASGGANSPLHF. The CDR3, as DNA: TGTGCCAGCAGCTTAGCGTCGGGCGGGGCGAATTCACCCCTCCACTTT.

Ten or more counts support this clonotype. The chain has TRBV5-1 and TRBJ2-1; D call uncertain. With 4 bases removed from V and 15 bases from J, the gap between germline ends came to 14 bases. CDR1 is SGHRS and CDR2 is YFSETQ in the germline V gene. The CDR3 consists of 11 residues. CDR3 DNA sequence: TGCGCCAGCAGCCCCTCCGGCCCCTGGTTCTTC. This gives the protein CASSPSGPWFF.

This chain joins TRBV12-3 or TRBV12-4 and TRBJ2-3; D is possibly TRBD2 (6 bases). The V end was cut by 6 bases, the J end by 2 bases, with 9 bases between. The CDR3 length is 13 residues. DNA for the CDR3: TGTGCCAGCAGCCTAGCGCCCACAGATACGCAGTATTTT. Translating it yields CASSLAPTDTQYF.

In this sample, this clonotype turned up a few times. The chain recombines TRBV6-2 or TRBV6-3 with TRBJ2-1, with TRBD1 identical over 10 bases. J gave up 15 bases and V 5 bases, and 10 bases lay outside the gene matches. The germline V gene encodes CDR1 MNHEY and CDR2 SVGEGT. CDR3 size: 13 residues. The CDR3 reads CASSQPPDRGPFF. DNA of the CDR3: TGTGCCAGCAGTCAACCCCCCGACAGGGGGCCGTTCTTC.

This rearrangement joins TRBV5-4 to TRBJ1-2; 9 positions match TRBD1. The trim removed 4 bases at V and 4 bases at J, leaving 5 bases unmatched. The CDR3 length is 14 residues. Germline V gene sequence: CDR1 SGHNT, CDR2 YYREEE (reference sequence). The CDR3 loop is CASSRDREAYGYTF. DNA of the CDR3: TGTGCCAGCAGCCGGGACAGGGAAGCCTATGGCTACACCTTC.

This chain connects TRBV6-6 to TRBJ1-5; D gene uncertain. The germline CDR1 and CDR2 sequences are MNHNY and SVGAGI (reference sequence). Trimming pared 2 bases from V and 6 bases from J, leaving 8 bases between. The CDR3 has 13 residues. The CDR3 DNA follows: TGTGCCAGCAGTTACAGGGCGCCTCAGCCCCAGCATTTT. Translating it yields CASSYRAPQPQHF.

This clonotype was seen many times. This rearrangement joins TRBV12-3 or TRBV12-4 to TRBJ2-2, with D perhaps matching TRBD1 (6 bases). Trimming shortened V by 6 bases and J by 6 bases, and 14 bases separated the two germline ends. This CDR3 contains 14 residues. For the CDR3, the DNA is TGTGCCAGCAGCCCCCAAGGGGGTGCCGGGGAGCTGTTTTTT. Its protein product is CASSPQGGAGELFF.

This clonotype was counted a few times. J is TRBJ1-4 and V is TRBV20-1; D gene uncertain. This CDR3 spans 17 amino acids. Germline V lookup: CDR1 DFQATT, CDR2 SNEGSKA (reference sequence). V was cut by 0 bases and J by 5 bases, with 19 bases left in between. CDR3 nucleotide sequence: TGCAGTGCTAGAGATTCCCCACAACAAGCCTGGAATGAAAAACTGTTTTTT. This encodes CSARDSPQQAWNEKLFF.